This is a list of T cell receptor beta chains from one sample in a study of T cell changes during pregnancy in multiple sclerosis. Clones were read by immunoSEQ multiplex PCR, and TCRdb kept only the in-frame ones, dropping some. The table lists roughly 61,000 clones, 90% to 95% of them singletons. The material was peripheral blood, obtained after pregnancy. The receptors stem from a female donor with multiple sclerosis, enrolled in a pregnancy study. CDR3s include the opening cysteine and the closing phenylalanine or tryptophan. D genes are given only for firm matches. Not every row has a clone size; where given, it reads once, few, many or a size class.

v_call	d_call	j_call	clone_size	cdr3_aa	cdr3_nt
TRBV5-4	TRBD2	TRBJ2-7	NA	CASSGGLAGLSYEQYF	TGTGCCAGCAGCGGGGGACTAGCGGGACTCTCCTACGAGCAGTACTTC
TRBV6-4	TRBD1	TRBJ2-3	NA	CASSVGFGQGSTDTQYF	TGTGCCAGCAGTGTGGGATTTGGACAGGGGAGCACAGATACGCAGTATTTT
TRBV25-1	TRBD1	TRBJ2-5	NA	CASSGQGKGTQYF	TGTGCCAGCAGTGGACAGGGTAAAGGGACCCAGTACTTC
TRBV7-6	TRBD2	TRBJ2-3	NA	CASSLEHTTSGSLLDTQYF	TGTGCCAGCAGCTTAGAACATACAACTAGCGGGAGTCTTCTAGATACGCAGTATTTT
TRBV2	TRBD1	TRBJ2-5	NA	CASRDRTLQETQYF	TGTGCCAGCAGGGACAGGACGCTCCAGGAGACCCAGTACTTC
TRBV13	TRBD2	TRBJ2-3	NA	CASSLVFSQASGIFADTQYF	TGTGCCAGCAGCTTAGTATTTAGTCAGGCTAGCGGGATTTTCGCAGATACGCAGTATTTT
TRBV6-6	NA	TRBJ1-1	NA	CASSTSGGTEAFF	NA
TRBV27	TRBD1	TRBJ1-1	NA	CASSSKTGGLPNTEAFF	TGTGCCAGCAGTTCGAAGACAGGGGGCCTCCCGAACACTGAAGCTTTCTTT
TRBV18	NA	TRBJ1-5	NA	CASSPGPSVAPQHF	TGTGCCAGCTCACCAGGGCCGTCTGTTGCGCCCCAGCATTTT
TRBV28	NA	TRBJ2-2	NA	CASSSGLPTGELFF	TGTGCCAGCAGTTCGGGACTCCCCACCGGGGAGCTGTTTTTT
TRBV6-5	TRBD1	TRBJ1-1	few	CASSITGANTEAFF	TGTGCCAGCAGCATCACAGGGGCTAACACTGAAGCTTTCTTT
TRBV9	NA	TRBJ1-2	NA	CASSVTGQGSLYGYTF	TGTGCCAGCAGCGTCACCGGCCAGGGCAGCCTCTATGGCTACACCTTC
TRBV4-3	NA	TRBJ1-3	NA	CASSQSGGNTIYF	TGCGCCAGCAGCCAGTCGGGTGGAAACACCATATATTTT
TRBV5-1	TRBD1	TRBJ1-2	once	CASSPLWQGANRDGYTF	TGCGCCAGCAGTCCCCTTTGGCAGGGGGCAAATAGGGATGGCTACACCTTC
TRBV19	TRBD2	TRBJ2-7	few	CASSIGTSEQYF	TGTGCCAGTAGTATAGGGACTAGCGAGCAGTACTTC
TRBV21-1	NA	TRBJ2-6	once	CASGGSAVSCSGANVLTF	TGTGCCAGCGGAGGTTCAGCGGTGTCGTGCTCTGGGGCCAACGTCCTGACTTTC
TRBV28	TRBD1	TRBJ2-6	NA	CASSKAFTGAGANVLTF	TGTGCCAGCAGTAAAGCCTTTACAGGGGCTGGGGCCAACGTCCTGACTTTC
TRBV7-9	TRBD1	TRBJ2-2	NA	CASSIPPGQGFTGELFF	TGTGCCAGCAGCATCCCCCCGGGACAGGGTTTCACCGGGGAGCTGTTTTTT
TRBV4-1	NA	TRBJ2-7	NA	CASSQPGTSPYEQYF	TGCGCCAGCAGCCAACCCGGGACATCTCCCTACGAGCAGTACTTC
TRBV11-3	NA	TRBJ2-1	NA	CASSLDSGRGSSYNEQFF	TGTGCCAGCAGCTTAGATTCCGGGAGAGGAAGCTCCTACAATGAGCAGTTCTTC
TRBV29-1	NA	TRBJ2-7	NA	CSVESAGPSYEQYF	TGCAGCGTTGAGTCGGCGGGACCCTCCTACGAGCAGTACTTC
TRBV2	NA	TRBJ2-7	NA	CASSEWVGAQGTYEQYF	TGTGCCAGCAGTGAATGGGTGGGGGCTCAGGGGACCTACGAGCAGTACTTC
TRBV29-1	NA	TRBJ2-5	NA	CSVSRNQETQYF	TGCAGCGTTAGCAGGAACCAAGAGACCCAGTACTTC
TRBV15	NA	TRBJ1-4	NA	CATSSRLGGNGETNEKLFF	TGTGCCACCAGCAGCCGACTGGGGGGAAACGGTGAAACTAATGAAAAACTGTTTTTT
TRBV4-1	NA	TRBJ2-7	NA	CASSHVWGTSYEQYF	TGCGCCAGCAGCCATGTATGGGGGACTTCCTACGAGCAGTACTTC
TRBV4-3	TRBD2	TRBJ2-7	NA	CASSQSGTSVDEQYF	TGCGCCAGCAGCCAGTCCGGGACTAGCGTAGATGAGCAGTACTTC
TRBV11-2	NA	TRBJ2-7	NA	CASSRETISYEQYF	TGTGCCAGCAGCCGCGAAACGATTTCCTACGAGCAGTACTTC
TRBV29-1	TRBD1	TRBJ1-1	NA	CSGRRQGRGKTEAFF	TGCAGCGGACGTCGACAGGGAAGGGGGAAAACTGAAGCTTTCTTT
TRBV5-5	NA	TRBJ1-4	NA	CASSLEAGGDRNEKLFF	TGTGCCAGCAGCTTGGAGGCCGGAGGAGATCGCAATGAAAAACTGTTTTTT
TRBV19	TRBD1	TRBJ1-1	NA	CASGVGAGGEAFF	TGTGCCAGTGGGGTCGGGGCAGGGGGTGAAGCTTTCTTT
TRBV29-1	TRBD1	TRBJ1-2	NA	CSAGTDRSYYGYTF	TGCAGCGCCGGGACAGACCGATCTTACTATGGCTACACCTTC
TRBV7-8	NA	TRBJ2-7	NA	CASSLGQNYEQYF	TGTGCCAGCAGCCTAGGACAGAACTACGAGCAGTACTTC
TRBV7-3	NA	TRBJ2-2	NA	CASRLGSSNTGELFF	TGTGCCAGCAGGCTCGGGAGTTCGAACACCGGGGAGCTGTTTTTT
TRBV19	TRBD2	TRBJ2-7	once	CATSTGGLPYEQYF	TGTGCCACCTCGACGGGAGGCCTACCGTACGAGCAGTACTTC
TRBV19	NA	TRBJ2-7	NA	CASSIGPRSYEQYF	TGTGCCAGTAGTATAGGTCCGCGGAGCTACGAGCAGTACTTC
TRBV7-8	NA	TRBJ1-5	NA	CASSLQGPQPQHF	TGTGCCAGCAGCTTACAGGGGCCCCAGCCCCAGCATTTT
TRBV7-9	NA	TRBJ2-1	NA	CASSSPPRVGGKDNEQFF	TGTGCCAGCAGCTCCCCCCCCAGGGTGGGTGGTAAGGACAATGAGCAGTTCTTC
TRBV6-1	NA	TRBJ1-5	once	CASIMGQQGNRPQHF	TGTGCCAGCATAATGGGGCAGCAGGGTAATCGGCCCCAGCATTTT
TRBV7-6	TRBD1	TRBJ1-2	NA	CASSSDRADRGRGYTF	TGTGCCAGCAGTTCGGACAGGGCGGACCGAGGAAGGGGCTACACCTTC
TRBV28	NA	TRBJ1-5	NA	CASSLFTGVNQPQHF	TGTGCCAGCAGTTTATTCACCGGAGTCAATCAGCCCCAGCATTTT
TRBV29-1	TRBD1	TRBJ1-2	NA	CSVWEQGQGFNTNYGYTF	TGCAGCGTTTGGGAACAAGGACAGGGGTTCAATACTAACTATGGCTACACCTTC
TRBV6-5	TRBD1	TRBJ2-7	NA	CASSYSQGREYEQYF	TGTGCCAGCAGTTACTCACAGGGGCGCGAGTACGAGCAGTACTTC